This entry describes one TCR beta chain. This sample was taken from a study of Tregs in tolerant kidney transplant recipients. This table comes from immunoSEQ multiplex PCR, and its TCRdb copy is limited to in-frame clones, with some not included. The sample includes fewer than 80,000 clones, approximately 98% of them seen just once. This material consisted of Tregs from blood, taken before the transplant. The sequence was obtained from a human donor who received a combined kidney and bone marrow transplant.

CDR3 DNA sequence: TGTGCCATAGGACAGGGCGCGGTATATGGCTACACCTTC. It translates to CAIGQGAVYGYTF. The chain joins TRBV10-3 to TRBJ1-2, with 8 bases matching TRBD1. The germline V gene has CDR1 ENHRY and CDR2 SYGVKD. The length of the CDR3 is 13 residues. V shed 9 bases and J 5 bases; nucleotides not matched to a gene: 8.